This T cell receptor beta chain is drawn from a study of tumor and adjacent non-tumor tissue in lung cancer listed by TCRdb under 2018. About the investigation overall: By cancer type, the cohort comprised 11 to 12 adenocarcinoma patients, 2 squamous cell carcinoma patients and 1 small cell lung cancer patient. The approximately 15 enrolled patients, of whom some 10 were men and 5 were women, were aged about 31 to 85 years and were diagnosed with TNM stage I to III disease. In total, sequencing yielded 125,075,908 productive TCRbeta reads, which works out to an average of around 4.2 million reads per sample. Bulk TCRbeta repertoires were compared between lung tumor tissue and matched distant non-tumor lung tissue obtained from around 14 lung cancer patients. About 30 paired specimens, one tumor and one normal lung sample per patient, were profiled by TCRbeta CDR3 sequencing. The paper's findings and limits, for the study overall: TCR diversity was significantly higher in younger patients, and higher tumor TCR diversity was associated with shorter overall and disease-free survival. TCR diversity (inverse Simpson) was significantly higher in tumor than in normal lung tissue (roughly 430 vs 170, P = 0.0075, Mann-Whitney U test). Because peripheral blood was not sequenced, the blood TCRbeta repertoires of the lung cancer patients in the study went unexamined. Neither the sequencing platform nor unique molecular identifiers are mentioned in the methods. The top 100 clones accounted for a significantly larger cumulative portion of the repertoire in normal lung than in tumor tissue. Only approximately 16 patients were included in the cohort, and the need for larger samples and more detailed clinical data was noted by the authors.

RNA was extracted from bulk unsorted tissue and checked for quality with a NanoDrop ND-1000 and an Agilent 2100. Distant non-tumor tissue taken more than 3 cm from the tumor edge was used as the normal lung sample. Newly diagnosed lung cancer patients without prior chemotherapy who had been admitted for thoracic surgery in China between August and November 2014 were enrolled as donors. The study excluded patients who had received radiotherapy or chemotherapy before or who had another cancer at the same time. Pieces of surgical tissue measuring about 1-2.2 cm3 were kept in RNAlater solution and stored at -80 degrees C until use. The library was generated by multiplex PCR. Reads for this sample came from an Illumina HiSeq 2500. Following protocols modified from ARM-PCR, the researchers constructed TCRbeta libraries through three rounds of nested PCR with primers (Table S4). Before sequencing, PCR products in the 200-500 bp range were cut out of the gel and cleaned up using the QIAquick gel extraction kit. In the source study's methods: Reads were cleaned using Trimmomatic, were merged into complete CDR3 sequences using FLASH, and were assigned to V(D)J germline segments using MiTCR. Clonal diversity was computed as the inverse Simpson's index with VDJtools. In-frame sequences lacking a premature stop codon were counted as productive reads. TCRdb handled the public reads itself, with Q25 trimming in fastp and clone calling in MiXCR, and kept productive beta chains. Entries that share a CDR3 protein sequence are merged under the most common genes and DNA. The V and J calls were not made by the authors but by TCRdb's processing. Across this sample there are approximately 120,000 distinct CDR3 sequences, with about 63% seen only once. Around 17% of the sample goes to the ten largest clones.

Note on this clonotype: Its antigen target is currently unknown. Per-base qualities were not stored, and no clone one base away is much larger.

The germline V gene gives CDR1 as SQVTM and CDR2 as ANQGSEA. Cut back by 4 bases and 7 bases, the V and J ends lie 16 bases apart. The CDR3 has 13 amino acids, counting the end cysteine and phenylalanine. The entry retains the CDR3 DNA only, 39 bases that are in frame from base 1. The clonotype comes from a man aged 60-69 years with non-small cell lung cancer. The specimen sequenced was distant non-tumor lung tissue. The sequence joins TRBV29-1 to TRBJ1-1, and TRBD1 may be the D gene, going by 5 matching bases. The DNA sequence is as follows: TGCAGCGTTGGTGGGGGAATGAATAGTGAAGCTTTCTTT. This encodes CSVGGGMNSEAFF.